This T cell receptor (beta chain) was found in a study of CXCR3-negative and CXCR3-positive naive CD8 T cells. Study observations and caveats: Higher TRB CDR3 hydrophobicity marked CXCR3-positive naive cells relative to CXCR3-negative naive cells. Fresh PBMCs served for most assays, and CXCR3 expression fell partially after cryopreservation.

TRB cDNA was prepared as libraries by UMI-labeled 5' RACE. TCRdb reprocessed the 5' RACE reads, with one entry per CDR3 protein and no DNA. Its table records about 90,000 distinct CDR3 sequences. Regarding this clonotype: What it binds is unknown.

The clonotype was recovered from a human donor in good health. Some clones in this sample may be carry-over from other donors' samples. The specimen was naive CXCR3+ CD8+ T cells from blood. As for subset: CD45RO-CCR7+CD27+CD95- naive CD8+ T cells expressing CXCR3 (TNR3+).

CDR3 in amino acids: CASSERPGSVKNIQYF. The chain combines TRBV5-1 with TRBJ2-4; TCRdb's D gene call, TRBD1, goes unchecked for lack of DNA. The V gene's germline CDR1 is SGHRS and CDR2 YFSETQ. There are 16 residues in the CDR3.